A selection of T cell receptor beta chains follows, all from one sample in a study of T cells in narcolepsy. This table comes from immunoSEQ multiplex PCR, and its TCRdb copy is limited to in-frame clones, with some not included. The table lists tens of thousands of clones, around four fifths of them singletons. The sequencing sample was made of CD45RA- memory CD4+ T cells from PBMCs. These receptors were collected from a human donor with narcolepsy. Each CDR3 is given with its conserved first and last residue. A D gene is named only where the DNA matches it firmly. Clone size appears in some rows only: once, few, many, or a class for an expanded clone.

TRBV7-2	TRBJ2-5	.	.	TGTGCCAGCAGCCCGGACAGAAAAGAGACCCAGTACTTC	CASSPDRKETQYF
TRBV11-3	TRBJ2-1	once	TRBD2	TGTGCCAGCAGCAAATTAGCGGGGGACTACAATGAGCAGTTCTTC	CASSKLAGDYNEQFF
TRBV6-4	TRBJ1-2	.	.	TGTGCCAGCAGCGGCCCCGGCAGGGTTACCCATAACTATGGCTACACCTTC	CASSGPGRVTHNYGYTF
TRBV18	TRBJ2-1	.	TRBD2	TGTGCCAGCTCACCACTCTCTAGCGGCCTTAGCTCCTACAATGAGCAGTTCTTC	CASSPLSSGLSSYNEQFF
TRBV4-3	TRBJ2-3	.	.	TGCGCCAGCAGCCAAGAGACGGGGGCGGGGGATACGCAGTATTTT	CASSQETGAGDTQYF
TRBV14	TRBJ1-2	once	TRBD1	TGTGCCAGCAGCCAGGACAGGGACAGGGGAAATGGCTACACCTTC	CASSQDRDRGNGYTF
TRBV18	TRBJ2-2	.	.	TGTGCCAGCTCCCCTCCGAAGGGGCAGAACACCGGGGAGCTGTTTTTT	CASSPPKGQNTGELFF
TRBV6-1	TRBJ1-6	.	.	TGTGCCAGCAGTGAGGTCGCGGGGGATTCACCCCTCCACTTT	CASSEVAGDSPLHF
TRBV7-3	TRBJ2-3	.	TRBD2	TGTGCCAGCAGCCCGCGACTAGCGGGGGGGCCAGATACGCAGTATTTT	CASSPRLAGGPDTQYF
TRBV6-1	TRBJ1-1	few	.	TGTGCCACGGCTCGGGTCTTTAACACTGAAGCTTTCTTT	CATARVFNTEAFF
TRBV2	TRBJ2-5	.	.	TGTGCCAGCAGCGGGGACGGTCAAGAGACCCAGTACTTC	CASSGDGQETQYF
TRBV19	TRBJ1-1	.	.	TGTGCCAGTAGTATAGATTCGGCGAACACTGAAGCTTTCTTT	CASSIDSANTEAFF
TRBV7-8	TRBJ1-2	.	.	TGTGCCAGCAGCTTAGGGCAGCCCCTTAACTATGGCTACACCTTC	CASSLGQPLNYGYTF
TRBV11-3	TRBJ2-3	.	TRBD2	TGTGCCAGCAGCGCGGGACTAGCGGGGGCGGGAGATACGCAGTATTTT	CASSAGLAGAGDTQYF
TRBV4-1	TRBJ2-7	.	.	TGCGCCAGCAGACCTACTAGACTGGTGCTTGGGGACGAGCAGTACTTC	CASRPTRLVLGDEQYF
TRBV6-5	TRBJ2-3	.	TRBD2	TGTGCCAGCAGTCCCAGACTAGCGGGGGGGGATACGCAGTATTTT	CASSPRLAGGDTQYF
TRBV18	TRBJ2-7	.	.	TGTGCCAGCTCACAGGGAAACTCCTACGAGCAGTACTTC	CASSQGNSYEQYF
TRBV6-1	TRBJ1-2	.	TRBD1	TGTGCCAGCAGTGTAGTGGGACAGGGCATCTATGGCTACACCTTC	CASSVVGQGIYGYTF
TRBV7-6	TRBJ1-5	once	.	TGTGCCAGCAGCTTGGACGGGGACACAAATCAGCCCCAGCATTTT	CASSLDGDTNQPQHF
TRBV6-5	TRBJ1-2	.	TRBD1	TGTGCCAGCAGCCGGGACAGGGGGCATTGGGGCTACACCTTC	CASSRDRGHWGYTF
TRBV6-5	TRBJ2-1	.	TRBD1	TGTGCCAGCAGTAGATCCGGGACAGTTAGAGATGAGCAGTTCTTC	CASSRSGTVRDEQFF
TRBV6-6	TRBJ1-5	.	.	TGTGCCAGTCGAACAGGCTTGAATCAGCCCCAGCATTTT	CASRTGLNQPQHF
TRBV9	TRBJ2-5	.	.	TGTGCCAGCAGCGTAGCTCGGGCAGGGGAGACCCAGTACTTC	CASSVARAGETQYF
TRBV28	TRBJ1-5	.	.	TGTGCCAGCAGATCCCAGGGATTAGGCAATCAGCCCCAGCATTTT	CASRSQGLGNQPQHF
TRBV6-6	TRBJ2-5	.	TRBD1	TGTGCCAGCCAGGACAGGGGGGGAGAGACCCAGTACTTC	CASQDRGGETQYF
TRBV9	TRBJ2-1	.	.	TGTGCCAGCAGCGGGGGGGGCCCGCCCAGCAATGAGCAGTTCTTC	CASSGGGPPSNEQFF
TRBV5-4	TRBJ2-3	.	.	TGTGCCAGCAGCCCAGGGTTTGGGACAGATACGCAGTATTTT	CASSPGFGTDTQYF
TRBV13	TRBJ2-3	.	.	TGTGCCAGCAGAATAACGGGCCCAGGGAGCACAGATACGCAGTATTTT	CASRITGPGSTDTQYF
TRBV6-6	TRBJ2-7	.	TRBD1	TGTGCCAGCAGTCCCTCAGTGGGCAGGGGGACATACGAGCAGTACTTC	CASSPSVGRGTYEQYF
TRBV27	TRBJ2-2	.	.	TGTGCCACCTCTCTGACAGGCGCTACGAACACCGGGGAGCTGTTTTTT	CATSLTGATNTGELFF
TRBV6-5	TRBJ2-2	.	.	TGTGCCGTGGGGGAGAACACCGGGGAGCTGTTTTTT	CAVGENTGELFF
TRBV28	TRBJ1-4	.	.	TGTGCCAGCAGTAGCTTAGGGCAGCGGAAACAGCGAGAAAAACTGTTTTTT	CASSSLGQRKQREKLFF
TRBV1	TRBJ2-7	.	.	TGCACCAGCGTGCATCGACAGGGGGCCTACGAGCAGTACTTC	CTSVHRQGAYEQYF
TRBV19	TRBJ2-2	.	TRBD2	TGTGCCAGTTTTCCGGGACTAGCGGGGATCGGGGAGCTGTTTTTT	CASFPGLAGIGELFF
TRBV7-9	TRBJ1-1	few	TRBD1	TGTGCCAGCAGCGAAGGGACAGGGGTAAGGAACACTGAAGCTTTCTTT	CASSEGTGVRNTEAFF
TRBV4-3	TRBJ1-5	.	.	TGCGCCAGCAGCCAAGGGATTGAGAATCAGCCCCAGCATTTT	CASSQGIENQPQHF
TRBV7-9	TRBJ2-1	.	TRBD2	TGTGCCAGCAGCTTCGGGGGGGTCTACAATGAGCAGTTCTTC	CASSFGGVYNEQFF
TRBV10-3	TRBJ2-7	.	.	TGTGCCATCAGAAACCAGGGCTACGAGCAGTACTTC	CAIRNQGYEQYF
TRBV21-1	TRBJ2-2	.	.	TGTGCCAGCAGCAAAGGGCGAGGGGGCGAGACCGGGGAGCTGTTTTTT	CASSKGRGGETGELFF